This T cell receptor (beta chain) is from a study of shared clonotypes between healthy human individuals. In the study overall: Used for every donor were three CD4 naive, three CD4 memory, two CD8 naive and one CD8 memory plate. Findings and limits, study-wide: Estimated richness was generally greater in naive than memory subsets. Large depth notwithstanding, sorted-subset sequencing proved incomplete by rarefaction.

As regards this clone: Its antigen is unknown.

The naive CD8 fraction comprised CD45RO-negative cells positively selected for CCR7 and excluded terminally differentiated effector memory CD45RA+ cells. Germline values: CDR1 SGHRS, CDR2 YFSETQ. CDR3 length: 13 residues. The V end was cut by 1 base, the J end by 5 bases, with 7 bases between. The protocol was immunoSEQ multiplex PCR, while the TCRdb copy is restricted to in-frame clones and leaves out a portion. The sample has about 610,000 clones, around 96% seen once. The clonotype originates from a woman aged 25 to 39 in good health. V gene TRBV5-1 combines with J gene TRBJ2-1; D remains ambiguous. What was sequenced was naive CD8+ T cells sorted from blood. CDR3 amino acids: CASSLYSHNEQFF. The CDR3 DNA reads as TGCGCCAGCAGCTTGTACAGTCACAATGAGCAGTTCTTC.